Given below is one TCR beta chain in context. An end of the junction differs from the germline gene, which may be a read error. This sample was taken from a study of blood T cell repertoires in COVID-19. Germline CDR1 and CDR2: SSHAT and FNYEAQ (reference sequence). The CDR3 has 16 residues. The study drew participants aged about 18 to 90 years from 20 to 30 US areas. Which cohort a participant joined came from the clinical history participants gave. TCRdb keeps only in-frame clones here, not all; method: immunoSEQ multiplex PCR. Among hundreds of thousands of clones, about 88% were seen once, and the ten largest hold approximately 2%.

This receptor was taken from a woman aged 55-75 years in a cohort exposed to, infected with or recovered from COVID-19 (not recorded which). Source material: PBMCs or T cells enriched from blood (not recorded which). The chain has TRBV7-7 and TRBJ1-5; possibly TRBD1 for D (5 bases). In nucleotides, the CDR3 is TGTGCTAGCAGCTTAGTTGAAGGGGCGGGCAATCAGCCCCAGCATTTT. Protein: CASSLVEGAGNQPQHF.